Following are 25 T cell receptor beta chains from one sample sequenced in a study of blood T cells in healthy people across ages. A second PCR, run for about 7 to 11 cycles, used a sample-barcoded 5' primer plus a J-beta primer mix. One entry per CDR3 protein results from TCRdb running MiXCR on the 5' RACE reads. The data hold 850,000 to 1,000,000 distinct CDR3 sequences, with around 54% observed a single time. The sample was blood. The receptors shown here come from a woman aged 60 to 75 in good health.

The chain is built from TRBV29-1 and TRBJ2-5, with 7 positions matching TRBD1. Germline V gene lookup returns CDR1 SQVTM and CDR2 ANQGSEA. This CDR3 comprises 20 residues. After removal of 3 bases from V and 11 bases from J, the junction contained 33 bases not matched to a gene. The CDR3 DNA sequence: TGCAGCGTTGATCCGCCCCTCCGGGACAGTTCCCTGATGAACTTCGATGAGCAGTACTTC. Protein: CSVDPPLRDSSLMNFDEQYF.

This clonotype was seen a single time. This may be a read error, as it is one base from a much larger clone. J is TRBJ2-7 and V is TRBV27, with D tentatively TRBD1 or TRBD2 (5 bases each). Germline V CDR1 and CDR2: MNHEY, SMNVEV (reference sequence). The CDR3 extends over 14 amino acids. The CDR3 sequence is CDSSSGTGDYEQYF. The CDR3 bases are TGTGACAGCAGTTCCGGGACCGGAGACTACGAGCAGTACTTC.

The CDR3 bases are TGTGCCAGCAGCTTAGCTCGGGGATACACCGGGGAGCTGTTTTTT. Amino acid sequence: CASSLARGYTGELFF. The rearrangement links TRBV7-2 to TRBJ2-2; weak D call: TRBD2 (5 bases). Germline assignment: CDR1 SGHTA and CDR2 FQGNSA. The CDR3 is 15 residues long. Trimming shortened V by 0 bases and J by 3 bases, and 8 bases separated the two germline ends.

This chain connects TRBV20-1 to TRBJ2-3; 7 bases are shared with TRBD2. J lost 3 bases, V lost 3 bases, and 3 bases had no gene match. Germline V gene data show CDR1 as DFQATT and CDR2 as SNEGSKA (reference sequence). The CDR3 has 13 residues. The CDR3 sequence is CSARLAETDTQYF. The CDR3 DNA is TGCAGTGCTAGGCTAGCGGAAACAGATACGCAGTATTTT.

The chain uses TRBV5-1 and TRBJ2-3; 9 nucleotides line up with TRBD2. The CDR3 has 15 residues. Trimming took 0 bases from V and 5 from J; bases not matched to a gene: 4. Germline values: CDR1 SGHRS, CDR2 YFSETQ. CDR3 in amino acids: CASSLGTSEVDTQYF. In DNA form, the CDR3 reads TGCGCCAGCAGCTTGGGGACTAGCGAAGTAGATACGCAGTATTTT.

This clonotype was counted once. The chain couples TRBV18 to TRBJ2-7, with 8 bases fitting TRBD2. The J call may be faulty, since TRBJ2-5 better matches the DNA end. Per germline, CDR1 KGHSH and CDR2 LQKENI. The CDR3 length is 15 residues. DNA for the CDR3: TGTGCCAGCTCACCACCTTCTCTAGCGGGAGAGACCCAGTACTTC. This translates into CASSPPSLAGETQYF.

CDR3 in DNA: TGTGCCAGCAGCTTAGTTTTTGGGACTCCCTACAATGAGCAGTTCTTC. Its translation is CASSLVFGTPYNEQFF. The chain joins TRBV7-2 to TRBJ2-1; possibly TRBD2 for D (6 bases). The CDR3 runs to 16 residues. Germline CDR1 SGHTA, CDR2 FQGNSA. Trimming shortened V by 1 base and J by 2 bases, and 12 bases separated the two germline ends.

The DNA of the CDR3 is TGCGCCAGCAGCCACCAGGGGGCTAGCTCCTACAATGAGCAGTACTTC. The encoded protein is CASSHQGASSYNEQYF. The rearrangement joins TRBV4-1 to TRBJ2-1, with 8 bases matching TRBD1. The J call may be wrong; the DNA end is better matched by TRBJ2-7. Germline-derived CDR1 and CDR2 are MGHRA and YSYEKL. The CDR3 is made up of 16 amino acids.

The chain uses TRBV4-1 and TRBJ2-5; possibly TRBD2 for D (6 bases). The germline gives CDR1 MGHRA, CDR2 YSYEKL. The CDR3 covers 20 residues. V lost 0 bases, J lost 5 bases, and 28 bases lay in between. CDR3 in DNA: TGCGCCAGCAGCCAAGATAGGGGACGGGAGTATCAGTTGTCTATGGAGACCCAGTACTTC. This gives the protein CASSQDRGREYQLSMETQYF.

The gene calls are TRBV27 and TRBJ2-1, with D possibly being TRBD1 or TRBD2 (6 bases each). The DNA end favors TRBJ2-7, so the J call may be wrong. CDR1 MNHEY and CDR2 SMNVEV come from the germline V gene (reference sequence). This CDR3 contains 16 residues. The CDR3, as DNA: TGTGCCAGCAGACTCCGGGACTCCACAGGGCACAATGAGCAGTACTTC. Translated, it gives CASRLRDSTGHNEQYF.

V and J are TRBV9 and TRBJ2-2; 12 bases are a match to TRBD2. Germline CDR1 is SGDLS and CDR2 is YYNGEE. The CDR3 has 17 amino acids. J gave up 5 bases and V 4 bases, and 9 bases lay outside the gene matches. This chain's CDR3 is CASSPRLAGVVTGELFF. DNA for the CDR3: TGTGCCAGCAGCCCCAGACTAGCGGGAGTTGTTACCGGGGAGCTGTTTTTT.

This clonotype was detected a few times. The V gene is TRBV10-3, the J gene TRBJ1-1, with TRBD1 as a possible D gene (5 bases). V was shortened by 0 bases and J by 1 base, with 9 bases between the two germline ends. Germline CDR1 ENHRY, CDR2 SYGVKD. The CDR3 covers 15 residues. The CDR3 nucleotides are TGTGCCATCAGTGAGTCGTCAGGGCAGAACACTGAAGCTTTCTTT. This sequence encodes CAISESSGQNTEAFF.

In DNA, the CDR3 is TGCAGTGTTAAGACAGGGGATTATGGCTACACCTTC. Amino acids: CSVKTGDYGYTF. The chain is built from TRBV20-1 and TRBJ1-2; 8 nucleotides line up with TRBD1. Germline CDR1 is DFQATT and CDR2 is SNEGSKA (reference sequence). V lost 7 bases, J lost 5 bases, and 6 bases stayed unmatched. The CDR3 contains 12 residues.

The V and J genes are TRBV7-9 and TRBJ1-1; D possibly corresponds to TRBD1 (6 bases). Germline CDR1 reads SEHNR; CDR2 reads FQNEAQ (reference sequence). The CDR3 has 15 residues. V shed 4 bases and J shed 2 bases, with 14 bases lying between them. The CDR3 loop reads CASSSEQQGNTEAFF. The DNA for the CDR3 is TGTGCCAGCAGCTCTGAACAACAGGGTAACACTGAAGCTTTCTTT.

The chain recombines TRBV9 with TRBJ1-5, with 7 nucleotides matching TRBD1. Germline values: CDR1 SGDLS, CDR2 YYNGEE. Trimming cost V 8 bases and J 6 bases; bases outside gene matches: 17. The CDR3 is made up of 16 amino acids. This chain's CDR3 is CASGRFGNRGGQPQHF. The CDR3 DNA reads as TGTGCCAGTGGAAGGTTTGGGAACAGGGGAGGTCAGCCCCAGCATTTT.

This CDR3 is CSARDAGRSSYNSPLHF. The CDR3 DNA reads as TGCAGTGCTAGAGATGCTGGCCGGAGCTCCTATAATTCACCCCTCCACTTT. This chain links TRBV20-1 with TRBJ1-6; D remains ambiguous. CDR1 and CDR2 (germline): DFQATT, SNEGSKA (reference sequence). The CDR3 has 17 residues. The V end was cut by 0 bases, the J end by 0 bases, with 12 bases between.

The chain carries TRBV4-1 and TRBJ1-4, with TRBD1 identical over 7 bases. The CDR3 runs 15 residues. From germline, CDR1 is MGHRA and CDR2 YSYEKL. V gave up 3 bases and J gave up 5 bases; unmatched junction bases: 6. The CDR3 DNA is TGCGCCAGCAGCCACGGAGGGGGCCGAAATGAAAAACTGTTTTTT. It codes for CASSHGGGRNEKLFF.

This clonotype was detected only a few times. The rearrangement joins TRBV29-1 to TRBJ2-1, with unresolved D. CDR3 length equals 13 residues. CDR1 is SQVTM, CDR2 ANQGSEA, per germline. Trimming took 4 bases from V and 4 from J, leaving 11 bases between them. The CDR3 bases are TGCAGCGTTGTAGGGCAGGTTTACAATGAGCAGTTCTTC. Amino acid sequence: CSVVGQVYNEQFF.

This chain uses TRBV7-2 with TRBJ2-7; D may correspond to TRBD1 or TRBD2 (5 bases each). The CDR3 runs to 14 residues. Trimming removed 5 bases at V and 3 bases at J, with 14 bases between. The V gene's germline CDR1 is SGHTA and CDR2 FQGNSA. Here the CDR3 DNA reads TGTGCCAGCAGCCTCGGGACGGCCTACTACGAGCAGTACTTC. Translation gives CASSLGTAYYEQYF.

The V call is TRBV2, the J call TRBJ2-1, with D uncertain. Germline CDR1 and CDR2: SNHLY and FYNNEI. V dropped 6 bases and J dropped 7 bases, with 16 bases sitting between them. The CDR3 extends over 14 amino acids. DNA of the CDR3: TGTGCCAGCAGCGCCGGGCTCGTGATGAATGAGCAGTTCTTC. It codes for CASSAGLVMNEQFF.

This sequence joins TRBV10-3 and TRBJ2-3, with 8 positions matching TRBD2. The CDR3 has 13 residues. CDR1 and CDR2 (germline): ENHRY, SYGVKD. V lost 6 bases to trimming and J lost 5 bases; unmatched junction nucleotides: 4. The CDR3 is CAIRTSVEDTQYF. Written as DNA, the CDR3 is TGTGCCATCAGGACTAGCGTTGAAGATACGCAGTATTTT.

The rearrangement uses TRBV27 and TRBJ2-1; D uncertain. CDR3 size: 13 residues. Germline CDR1 MNHEY, CDR2 SMNVEV (reference sequence). V lost 5 bases to trimming and J lost 0 bases, with 5 bases between them. The CDR3 sequence: CASSASSYNEQFF. The CDR3, as DNA: TGTGCCAGCAGTGCGAGCTCCTACAATGAGCAGTTCTTC.

This clonotype occurred once. This chain links TRBV20-1 with TRBJ2-1; D unresolved. Looked up from germline, CDR1 is DFQATT and CDR2 is SNEGSKA (reference sequence). This CDR3 region has 13 residues. The CDR3 coding sequence is TGCAGCAAGACTCGACTGGGCTACAATGAGCAGTTCTTC. It codes for CSKTRLGYNEQFF.

The chain combines TRBV10-1 with TRBJ2-7, with D hard to call. V was shortened by 5 bases and J by 0 bases, with 17 bases between the two germline ends. The CDR3 is 16 amino acids. Germline V lookup: CDR1 WNHNN, CDR2 SYGVQD (reference sequence). The CDR3 DNA is TGCGCCAGCAGTCCTAGGTCGGGCGAGCACTCCTACGAGCAGTACTTC. Protein product: CASSPRSGEHSYEQYF.

Many counts were recorded for this clonotype. The rearrangement uses TRBV7-2 and TRBJ2-5; D call uncertain. Looked up from germline, CDR1 is SGHTA and CDR2 is FQGNSA. This CDR3 spans 13 amino acids. V shed 2 bases and J shed 1 base, with 5 bases lying between them. In DNA, the CDR3 is TGTGCCAGCAGCTTAAACAGCCAAGAGACCCAGTACTTC. Its protein is CASSLNSQETQYF.